This TCR beta chain was recorded in a study of blood T cell repertoires in COVID-19. Turning to the study itself: From the United States, Italy and Spain came samples of acute and convalescent COVID-19. PBMCs, B-cell-depleted T cells, or T cells provided the cDNA or gDNA that made up the material.

As handled by the study authors: By means of reference gene primer amplification, nucleated cell counts were estimated. Using immunoSEQ multiplex PCR, the repertoire was profiled, and TCRdb retains in-frame clones only, with some absent. Clonal size and the V and J genes are those of that table, whereas D and trimming came from the DNA. The sample shows around 190,000 clones, more than 75% of them seen only once. The CDR3 runs 16 residues. Per the germline V gene, CDR1 is SGHTA and CDR2 is FQGNSA. Trimming took 5 bases from V and 3 from J, leaving 17 bases between them. One Seattle source followed patients from active infection through their disease course.

The genes are TRBV7-2 and TRBJ2-1, with D perhaps TRBD2 (6 bases). The material sequenced was peripheral blood. The source of this sequence is a woman aged 60-70 years with COVID-19, enrolled during active disease. CDR3 sequence (DNA): TGTGCCAGCAGCCCGGCTTTAATAGCGGTCTACAATGAGCAGTTCTTC. Its protein product is CASSPALIAVYNEQFF. Full variable domain (remainder filled in from reference TRBV7-2 and TRBJ2-1): GAGVSQSPSNKVTEKGKDVELRCDPISGHTALYWYRQSLGQGLEFLIYFQGNSAPDKSGLPSDRFSAERTGGSVSTLTIQRTQQEDSAVYLCASSPALIAVYNEQFFGPGTRLTVL.